The clone carrying this T cell receptor beta chain was counted only a few times. The data originate from a study of blood T cell repertoires in COVID-19. Generated by immunoSEQ multiplex PCR, the TCRdb table keeps only in-frame clones and is missing some. This sample has roughly 280,000 clones, with 75% to 90% found just once. Deletions cut 2 bases from V and 6 bases from J, with 11 bases between. Germline CDR1 is MNHNY and CDR2 is SVGAGI (reference sequence). This CDR3 has 14 amino acids. The TCR comes from a woman between 65 and 79 years old with acute or convalescent COVID-19. The sample comprised peripheral blood. The rearrangement joins TRBV6-6 to TRBJ1-5, with a weak D call TRBD1 (5 bases). CDR3: CASSYARVSQPQHF. The CDR3 nucleotides are TGTGCCAGCAGTTACGCCAGGGTGAGTCAGCCCCAGCATTTT.